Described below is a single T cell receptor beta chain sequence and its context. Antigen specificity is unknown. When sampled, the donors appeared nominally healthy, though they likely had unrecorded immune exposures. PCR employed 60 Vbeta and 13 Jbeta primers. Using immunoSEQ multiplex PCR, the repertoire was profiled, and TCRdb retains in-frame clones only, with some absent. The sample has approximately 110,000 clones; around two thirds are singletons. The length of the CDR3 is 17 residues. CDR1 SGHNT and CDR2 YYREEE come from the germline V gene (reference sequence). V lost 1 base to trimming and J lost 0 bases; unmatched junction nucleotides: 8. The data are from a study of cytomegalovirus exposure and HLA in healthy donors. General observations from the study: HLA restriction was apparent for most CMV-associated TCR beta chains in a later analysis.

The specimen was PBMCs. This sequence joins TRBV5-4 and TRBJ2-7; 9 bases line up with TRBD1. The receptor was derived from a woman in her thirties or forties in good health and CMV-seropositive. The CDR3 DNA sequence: TGTGCCAGCAGCTTGCCCGGGACAGGGACTCTCTCCTACGAGCAGTACTTC. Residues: CASSLPGTGTLSYEQYF.